Ten or more counts support the clone carrying this TCR beta chain. Its target is not known. The V gene's germline CDR1 is ENHRY and CDR2 SYGVKD. Deletions cut 2 bases from V and 7 bases from J, with 11 bases between. CDR3 size: 14 residues. The data originate from a study of T cell repertoires in cytomegalovirus infection. Study context: It can be stated that public TCR beta signatures indicated CMV infection as well as a matching HLA type. Findings and limits, study-wide: Summed public TCR beta family frequency identified CMV carriers bearing the relevant HLA. HLA-C-restricted, CMV-specific TCR beta clonotypes were dominant ex vivo.

TCRdb re-called the reads with MiXCR, one entry per CDR3 protein. The sample shows approximately 500,000 distinct CDR3 sequences, approximately 15% of them seen only once. This clonotype originated in a human donor in good health (CMV status not recorded). Some clones in this sample may be carry-over from other donors' samples. The chain employs TRBV10-3 and TRBJ1-4; possible D gene TRBD1, 5 bases. What was sequenced was CD8+ T cells from PBMCs. CDR3 sequence (DNA): TGTGCCATCAGTGAGCAACCAGGGAGTGAAAAACTGTTTTTT. It is translated as CAISEQPGSEKLFF.